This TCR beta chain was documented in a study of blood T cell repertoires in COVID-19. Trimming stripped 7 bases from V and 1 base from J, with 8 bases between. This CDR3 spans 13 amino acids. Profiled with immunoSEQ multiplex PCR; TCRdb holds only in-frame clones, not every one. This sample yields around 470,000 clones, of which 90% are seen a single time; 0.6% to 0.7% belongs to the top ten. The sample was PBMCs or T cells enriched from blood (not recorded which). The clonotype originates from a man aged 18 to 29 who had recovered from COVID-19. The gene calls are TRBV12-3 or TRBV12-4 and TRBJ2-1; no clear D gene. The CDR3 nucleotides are TGTGCCAGCAATCCCGGGTCCTACAATGAGCAGTTCTTC. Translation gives CASNPGSYNEQFF.